The clone carrying this T cell receptor beta chain was detected only a few times. Its antigen is currently unknown. The data originate from a study of T cell repertoires in cytomegalovirus infection. TCRdb reanalysed the reads using MiXCR and keeps one entry per CDR3 protein. In the table there are under 800,000 distinct CDR3 sequences, approximately 25% of which are singletons. This CDR3 comprises 15 residues. Trimming stripped 4 bases from V and 3 bases from J, with 17 bases between. The germline V gene has CDR1 SGDLS and CDR2 YYNGEE. Notes on the study in general: Clonotype analysis showed dominance of the ex vivo response by HLA-C-restricted CMV-specific TCR beta clonotypes. The study identified carriers of CMV plus the relevant HLA from cumulative public TCR beta family frequency.

This clonotype was obtained from a human donor in good health (CMV status not recorded). Some clones in this sample may be carry-over from other donors' samples. The chain employs TRBV9 and TRBJ2-7, with a tentative D call TRBD2 (6 bases). The sequencing input was CD8+ T cells from PBMCs. CDR3 residues: CASSPRSLGGYEQYF. The CDR3 nucleotides are TGTGCCAGCAGCCCTCGCTCCCTCGGGGGCTACGAGCAGTACTTC.